This TCR beta chain was identified during a study of technical replicates of blood from a few donors (dated by TCRdb to 2016 to 2017). The library was obtained by the immunoSEQ multiplex PCR assay. This is the immuneACCESS table as TCRdb keeps it, with only in-frame sequences that have V and J called. A part of the clones is gone; compared with another copy, unresolved V genes explain less than half, and the rest is unexplained. This sample is represented by around 76,000 clones; under 99% of them were singletons. Of the sample, approximately 0.2% falls within the top ten clones. With respect to this clone: The clone's antigen remains unknown. Within one base of it there is no much larger clone, and no base qualities were kept.

In the germline V gene (reference sequence), CDR1 corresponds to MNHEY and CDR2 to SMNVEV. Unmatched junction bases come to 12, with V trimmed by 5 bases and J by 8 bases. CDR3 length: 15 amino acids, cysteine to phenylalanine. Only the CDR3 DNA is retained, 45 bases long and in frame from the first base. This receptor chain uses TRBV27 and TRBJ1-2; TRBD1 agrees with 9 junctional bases. The clonotype was recovered from a human donor in good health. Specimen: T cells isolated from PBMCs. The nucleotide sequence reads TGTGCCAGCAGTAGTCCCGGGACAGGGAACGACGGCTACACCTTC. Its coded protein is CASSSPGTGNDGYTF.